Described below is a single T cell receptor (beta chain) sequence and its context. Assay: immunoSEQ multiplex PCR; the TCRdb copy retains only in-frame clones and omits some. The sample yields tens of thousands of clones, around 85% seen once. This specimen comes from a study of OX40 agonist ivuxolimab in advanced cancers. Study-wide context: The dose-escalation group included hepatocellular carcinoma, melanoma, renal cell carcinoma and head and neck cancer.

The CDR3 is 14 amino acids. V lost 7 bases and J 0 bases, leaving 15 bases between the germline ends. Germline V lookup: CDR1 SQVTM, CDR2 ANQGSEA. Autoimmune disease history or systemic immunosuppression led to patient exclusion. Blood samples were obtained at baseline, cycle 4 day 1, and cycle 7 day 1. This receptor was taken from an adult with an advanced solid tumor such as melanoma, head and neck, liver or kidney cancer. This chain connects TRBV29-1 to TRBJ1-2, with a tentative D call TRBD1 (6 bases). The sequencing here drew on CD4+ or CD8+ T cells sorted from blood, taken in a trial of the OX40 agonist ivuxolimab. The CDR3 loop is CSAQGGEANYGYTF. The CDR3 bases are TGCAGCGCCCAAGGGGGAGAAGCTAACTATGGCTACACCTTC.